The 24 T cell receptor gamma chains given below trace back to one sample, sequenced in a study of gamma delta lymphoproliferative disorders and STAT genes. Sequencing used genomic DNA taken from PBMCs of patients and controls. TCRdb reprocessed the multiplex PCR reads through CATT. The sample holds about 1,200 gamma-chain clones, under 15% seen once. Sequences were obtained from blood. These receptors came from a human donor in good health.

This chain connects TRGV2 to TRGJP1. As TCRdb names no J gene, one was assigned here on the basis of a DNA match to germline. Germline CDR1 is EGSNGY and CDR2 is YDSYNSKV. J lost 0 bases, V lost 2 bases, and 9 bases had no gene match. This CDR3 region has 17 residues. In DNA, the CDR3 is TGTGCCACCTGGGACGATTCTATGAATACCACTGGTTGGTTCAAGATATTT. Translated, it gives CATWDDSMNTTGWFKIF.

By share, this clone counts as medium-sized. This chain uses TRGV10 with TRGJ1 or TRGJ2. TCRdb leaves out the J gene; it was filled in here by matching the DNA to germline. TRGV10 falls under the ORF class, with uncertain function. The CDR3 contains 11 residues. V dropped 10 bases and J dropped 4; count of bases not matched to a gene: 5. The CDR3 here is CAASPYYKKLF. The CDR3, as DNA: TGTGCTGCGTCCCCCTATTATAAGAAACTCTTT.

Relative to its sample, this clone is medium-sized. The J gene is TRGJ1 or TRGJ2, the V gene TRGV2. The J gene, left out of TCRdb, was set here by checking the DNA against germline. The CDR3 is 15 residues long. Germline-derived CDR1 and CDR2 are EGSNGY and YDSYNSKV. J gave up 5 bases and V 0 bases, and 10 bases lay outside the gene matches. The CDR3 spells CATWDGPKRDYKKLF. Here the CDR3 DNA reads TGTGCCACCTGGGACGGGCCAAAGAGGGATTATAAGAAACTCTTT.

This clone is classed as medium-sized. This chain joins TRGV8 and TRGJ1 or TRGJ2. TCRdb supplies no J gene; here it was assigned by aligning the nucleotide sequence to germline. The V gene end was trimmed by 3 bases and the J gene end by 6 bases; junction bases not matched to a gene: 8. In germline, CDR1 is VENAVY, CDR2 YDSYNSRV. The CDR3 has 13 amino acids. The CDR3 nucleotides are TGTGCCACCTGGGATTGGGATAGTTATAAGAAACTCTTT. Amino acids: CATWDWDSYKKLF.

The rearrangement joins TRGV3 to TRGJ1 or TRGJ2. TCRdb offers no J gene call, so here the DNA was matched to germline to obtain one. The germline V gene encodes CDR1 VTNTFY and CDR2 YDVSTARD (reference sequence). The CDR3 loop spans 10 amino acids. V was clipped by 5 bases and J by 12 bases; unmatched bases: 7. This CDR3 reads CATWAPWKLF. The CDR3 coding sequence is TGTGCCACCTGGGCCCCCTGGAAACTCTTT.

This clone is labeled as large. The CDR3: CATWDRPSDWIKTF. The CDR3 bases are TGTGCCACCTGGGATAGGCCGAGTGATTGGATCAAGACGTTT. V is TRGV8 and J is TRGJP2. TCRdb leaves out the J gene; it was filled in here by matching the DNA to germline. Germline CDR1 VENAVY, CDR2 YDSYNSRV. J was trimmed by 5 bases and V by 0 bases; bases with no gene match: 3. This CDR3 has 14 residues.

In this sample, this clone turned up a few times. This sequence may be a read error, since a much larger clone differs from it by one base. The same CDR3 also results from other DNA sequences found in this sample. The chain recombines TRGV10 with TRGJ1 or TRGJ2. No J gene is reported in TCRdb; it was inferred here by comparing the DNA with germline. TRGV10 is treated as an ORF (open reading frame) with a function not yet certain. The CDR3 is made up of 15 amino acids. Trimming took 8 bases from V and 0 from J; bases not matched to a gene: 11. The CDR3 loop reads CAAWDYRPNYYKKLF. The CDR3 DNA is TGTGCTGCGTGGGATTACAGGCCGAATTATTATAAGAAACTCTTT.

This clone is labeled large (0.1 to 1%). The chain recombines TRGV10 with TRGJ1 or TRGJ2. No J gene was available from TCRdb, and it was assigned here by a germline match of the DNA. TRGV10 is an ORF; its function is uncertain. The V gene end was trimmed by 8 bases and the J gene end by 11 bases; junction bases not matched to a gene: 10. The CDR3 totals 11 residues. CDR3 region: CAAWDFLEKLF. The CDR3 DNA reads TGTGCTGCGTGGGATTTCCTCGAGAAACTCTTT.

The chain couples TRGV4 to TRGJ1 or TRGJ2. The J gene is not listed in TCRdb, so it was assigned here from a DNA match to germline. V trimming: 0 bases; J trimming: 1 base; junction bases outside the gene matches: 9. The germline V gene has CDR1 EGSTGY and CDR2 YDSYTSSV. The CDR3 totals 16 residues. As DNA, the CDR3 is TGTGCCACCTGGGATGGGCCCCAGGGTAATTATTATAAGAAACTCTTT. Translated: CATWDGPQGNYYKKLF.

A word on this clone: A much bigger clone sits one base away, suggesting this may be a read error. The CDR3 region has the DNA TGTGCTGCGTGGGATTATAAGAAACTCTTT. Translating it yields CAAWDYKKLF. The rearrangement links TRGV10 to TRGJ1 or TRGJ2. No J gene was available from TCRdb, and it was assigned here by a germline match of the DNA. TRGV10 is known as an ORF, though its function is uncertain. The CDR3 is made up of 10 amino acids. Trimming took 8 bases from V and 5 from J; bases not matched to a gene: 1.

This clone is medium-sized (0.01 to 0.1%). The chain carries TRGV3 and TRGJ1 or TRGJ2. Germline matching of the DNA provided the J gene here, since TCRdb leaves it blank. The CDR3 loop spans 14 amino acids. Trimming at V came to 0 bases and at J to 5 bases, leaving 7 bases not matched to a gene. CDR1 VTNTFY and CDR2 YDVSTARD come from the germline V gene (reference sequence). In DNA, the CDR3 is TGTGCCACCTGGGACAGGCGGAGAGATTATAAGAAACTCTTT. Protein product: CATWDRRRDYKKLF.

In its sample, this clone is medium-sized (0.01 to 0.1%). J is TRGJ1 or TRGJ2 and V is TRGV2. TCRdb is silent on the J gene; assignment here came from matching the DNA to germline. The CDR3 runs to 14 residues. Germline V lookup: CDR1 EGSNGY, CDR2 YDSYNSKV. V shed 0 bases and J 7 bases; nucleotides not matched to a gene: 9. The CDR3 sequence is CATWDGPGGYKKLF. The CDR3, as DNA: TGTGCCACCTGGGACGGGCCCGGTGGGTATAAGAAACTCTTT.

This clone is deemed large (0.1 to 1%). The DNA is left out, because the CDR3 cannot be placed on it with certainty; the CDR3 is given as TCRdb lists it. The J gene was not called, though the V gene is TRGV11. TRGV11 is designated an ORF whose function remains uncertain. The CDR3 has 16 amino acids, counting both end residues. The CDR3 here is CTTVPAGPLTYYKKLF.

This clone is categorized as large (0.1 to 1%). CDR3 bases: TGTGCCACCTGGGACAGGCAAATGGGGGAACCTTATTATAAGAAACTCTTT. This encodes CATWDRQMGEPYYKKLF. The genes are TRGV3 and TRGJ1 or TRGJ2. TCRdb leaves out the J gene; it was filled in here by matching the DNA to germline. CDR1 and CDR2 (germline): VTNTFY, YDVSTARD (reference sequence). V was clipped by 0 bases and J by 3 bases; unmatched bases: 14. CDR3 size: 17 residues.

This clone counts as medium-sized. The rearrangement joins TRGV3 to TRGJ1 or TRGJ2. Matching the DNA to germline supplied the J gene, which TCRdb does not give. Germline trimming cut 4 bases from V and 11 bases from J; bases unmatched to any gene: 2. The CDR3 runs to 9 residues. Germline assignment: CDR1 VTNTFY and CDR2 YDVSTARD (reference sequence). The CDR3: CATWEEKLF. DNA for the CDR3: TGTGCCACCTGGGAGGAGAAACTCTTT.

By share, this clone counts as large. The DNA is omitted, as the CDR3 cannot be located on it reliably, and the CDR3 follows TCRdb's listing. CDR3: CTTVPAGLDSSDWIKTF. No J gene was called, and the V gene is TRGV11. TRGV11 is treated as an ORF (open reading frame) with a function not yet certain. The CDR3 has 17 residues if both end residues are counted.

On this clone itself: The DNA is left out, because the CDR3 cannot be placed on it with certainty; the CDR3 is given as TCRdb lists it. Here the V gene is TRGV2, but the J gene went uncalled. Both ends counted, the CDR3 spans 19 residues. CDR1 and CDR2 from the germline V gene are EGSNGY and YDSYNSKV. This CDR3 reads CATWDGAEGRNSLAVEQHF.

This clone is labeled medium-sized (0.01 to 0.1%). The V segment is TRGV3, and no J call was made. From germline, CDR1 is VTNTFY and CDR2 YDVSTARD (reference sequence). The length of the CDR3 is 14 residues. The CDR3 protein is CATWDRPLRRVRLF. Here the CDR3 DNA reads TGTGCCACCTGGGACAGGCCGCTAAGAAGGGTCAGACTCTTT.

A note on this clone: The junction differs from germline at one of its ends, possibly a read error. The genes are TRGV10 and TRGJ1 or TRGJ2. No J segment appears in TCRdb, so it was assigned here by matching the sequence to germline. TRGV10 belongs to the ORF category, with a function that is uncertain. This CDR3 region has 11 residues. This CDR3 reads CAGLPFGEKLF. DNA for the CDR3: TGCGCGGGATTGCCTTTTGGGGAGAAACTCTTT.

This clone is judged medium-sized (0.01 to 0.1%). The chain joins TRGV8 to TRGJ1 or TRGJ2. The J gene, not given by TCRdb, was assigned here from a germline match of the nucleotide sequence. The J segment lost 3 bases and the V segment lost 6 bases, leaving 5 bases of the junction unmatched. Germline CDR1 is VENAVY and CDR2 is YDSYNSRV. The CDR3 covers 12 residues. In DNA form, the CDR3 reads TGTGCCACCTGGACGTTTTATTATAAGAAACTCTTT. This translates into CATWTFYYKKLF.

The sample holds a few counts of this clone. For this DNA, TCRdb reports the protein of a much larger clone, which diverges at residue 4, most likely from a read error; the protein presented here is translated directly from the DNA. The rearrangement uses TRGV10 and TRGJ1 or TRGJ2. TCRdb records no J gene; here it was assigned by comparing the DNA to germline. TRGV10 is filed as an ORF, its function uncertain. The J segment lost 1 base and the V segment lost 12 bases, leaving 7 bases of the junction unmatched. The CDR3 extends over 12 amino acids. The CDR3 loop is CAARRNYYKKLF. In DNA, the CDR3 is TGTGCTGCCCGCCGTAATTATTATAAGAAACTCTTT.

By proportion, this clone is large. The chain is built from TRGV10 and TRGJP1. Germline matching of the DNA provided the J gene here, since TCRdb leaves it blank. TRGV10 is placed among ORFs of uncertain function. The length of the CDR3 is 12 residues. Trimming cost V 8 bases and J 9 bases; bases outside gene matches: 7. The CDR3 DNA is TGTGCTGCGTGGCGCTGGTGTTGGTTCAAGATATTT. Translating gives CAAWRWCWFKIF.

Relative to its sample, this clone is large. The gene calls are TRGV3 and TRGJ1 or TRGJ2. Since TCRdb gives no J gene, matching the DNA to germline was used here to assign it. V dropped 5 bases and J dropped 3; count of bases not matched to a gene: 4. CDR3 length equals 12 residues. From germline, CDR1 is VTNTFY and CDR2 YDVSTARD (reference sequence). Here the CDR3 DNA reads TGTGCCACCTGGGTGATTTATTATAAGAAACTCTTT. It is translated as CATWVIYYKKLF.

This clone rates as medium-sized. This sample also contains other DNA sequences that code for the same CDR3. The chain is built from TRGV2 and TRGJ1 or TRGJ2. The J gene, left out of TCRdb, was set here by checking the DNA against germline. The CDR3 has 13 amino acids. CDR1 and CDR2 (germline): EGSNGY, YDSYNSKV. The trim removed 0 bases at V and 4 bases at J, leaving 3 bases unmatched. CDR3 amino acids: CATWDGRYYKKLF. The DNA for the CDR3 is TGTGCCACCTGGGACGGGCGGTATTATAAGAAACTCTTT.